This entry lists 26 T cell receptor beta chains sequenced from one sample in a study of radiation and T cells in renal cell carcinoma. Treatment reported: treatment-naive control, cytoreductive nephrectomy. Using immunoSEQ multiplex PCR, the repertoire was profiled, and TCRdb retains in-frame clones only, with some absent. This table has around 17,000 clones, more than 55% appearing once. This sample comprised tumor tissue, obtained from a patient whose treatment was nephrectomy without radiotherapy. The receptors derive from a man aged 40-49 years with renal cell carcinoma.

The chain employs TRBV5-4 and TRBJ2-7; a weak D match, TRBD2 (6 bases). The V gene's germline CDR1 is SGHNT and CDR2 YYREEE (reference sequence). With 4 bases removed from V and 0 bases from J, the gap between germline ends came to 8 bases. This CDR3 spans 13 amino acids. The CDR3 loop reads CASSPGSSYEQYF. CDR3 coding DNA: TGTGCCAGCAGCCCCGGGAGCTCCTACGAGCAGTACTTC.

The rearrangement uses TRBV19 and TRBJ1-2; D might be TRBD1 (5 bases). CDR1 is LNHDA, CDR2 SQIVND, per germline (reference sequence). This CDR3 spans 16 amino acids. The ends were cut back, 6 bases at V and 0 bases at J, with 17 bases in the middle. CDR3 in amino acids: CASSPGGISANYGYTF. The DNA for the CDR3 is TGTGCCAGTAGCCCGGGGGGGATCTCAGCTAACTATGGCTACACCTTC.

The chain uses TRBV7-9 and TRBJ1-1; 7 positions agree with TRBD1. V trimming: 5 bases; J trimming: 6 bases; junction bases outside the gene matches: 3. The CDR3 contains 12 residues. The V gene's germline CDR1 is SEHNR and CDR2 FQNEAQ (reference sequence). The CDR3 sequence is CASSLGQAEAFF. For the CDR3, the DNA is TGTGCCAGCAGCCTAGGACAGGCTGAAGCTTTCTTT.

This clone was counted only a few times. V and J are TRBV28 and TRBJ1-2; no firm D call. Trimming left V 6 bases short and J 0 bases short, with 17 bases between. CDR1 is MDHEN and CDR2 is SYDVKM in the germline V gene. The CDR3 runs to 16 residues. The CDR3 here is CASSYPLGPTNYGYTF. The CDR3 DNA follows: TGTGCCAGCAGCTATCCCCTCGGGCCCACTAACTATGGCTACACCTTC.

Only one count was recorded for this clone. V gene TRBV4-2 combines with J gene TRBJ2-3; 7 positions agree with TRBD2. The CDR3 contains 17 residues. The germline V gene has CDR1 LGHNA and CDR2 YNFKEQ. The V and J ends lost 1 base and 0 bases, in that order; junction bases with no gene match: 7. The CDR3 sequence is CASSQGGSGASTDTQYF. The CDR3 bases are TGTGCCAGCAGCCAAGGAGGGAGCGGGGCAAGCACAGATACGCAGTATTTT.

The CDR3 DNA is TGTGCCTGGAGTGTGTTCCGCCCGGGGGGCAACTATGGCTACACCTTC. Encoded protein: CAWSVFRPGGNYGYTF. The chain employs TRBV30 and TRBJ1-2, with D possibly being TRBD1 (6 bases). The CDR3 totals 16 residues. CDR1 GTSNPN and CDR2 SVGIG come from the germline V gene (reference sequence). V lost 0 bases and J 2 bases, leaving 16 bases between the germline ends.

The V call is TRBV9, the J call TRBJ1-4, with TRBD1 matching over 10 bases. V shed 3 bases and J 7 bases; nucleotides not matched to a gene: 9. The germline CDR1 and CDR2 sequences are SGDLS and YYNGEE. The CDR3 spans 16 residues. The CDR3 reads CASSETGGTTTEKLFF. The CDR3 region has the DNA TGTGCCAGCAGCGAGACAGGGGGCACAACGACTGAAAAACTGTTTTTT.

V gene TRBV7-2 combines with J gene TRBJ2-7; D remains unclear. The CDR3 has 14 amino acids. CDR1 is SGHTA, CDR2 FQGNSA, per germline. The germline V and J ends were trimmed by 2 bases and 2 bases, with 10 bases remaining between them. The CDR3 DNA reads as TGTGCCAGCAGCTTATACTTACAGACCTACGAGCAGTACTTC. Amino acids: CASSLYLQTYEQYF.

This chain joins TRBV7-3 and TRBJ2-7; 7 nucleotides align to TRBD1. The V segment lost 5 bases and the J segment 4 bases; nucleotides outside the gene matches: 2. There are 12 residues in the CDR3. Germline CDR1 SGHTA, CDR2 FQGTGA. The CDR3 DNA sequence: TGTGCCAGCAGCCCGGGACAGTACGAGCAGTACTTC. Translating gives CASSPGQYEQYF.

The chain joins TRBV5-4 to TRBJ1-1, with 10 bases that match TRBD1. CDR1 is SGHNT, CDR2 YYREEE, per germline (reference sequence). V shed 3 bases and J 10 bases; nucleotides not matched to a gene: 15. This CDR3 comprises 16 residues. CDR3 nucleotides: TGTGCCAGCAGCTCTCCTTACGGGACAGGGGTATCCCCAGCTTTCTTT. Translation: CASSSPYGTGVSPAFF.

The CDR3 bases are TGTGCCAGTAGTCCGGAAGGGGGCGAGCAGTTAAGAAACACCATATATTTT. Its translation: CASSPEGGEQLRNTIYF. The chain combines TRBV19 with TRBJ1-3, with TRBD1 identical over 7 bases. Germline V CDR1 and CDR2: LNHDA, SQIVND (reference sequence). V gave up 5 bases and J gave up 5 bases; unmatched junction bases: 15. This CDR3 comprises 17 residues. Variable domain in full (rest from reference TRBV19 and TRBJ1-3): DGGITQSPKYLFRKEGQNVTLSCEQNLNHDAMYWYRQDPGQGLRLIYYSQIVNDFQKGDIAEGYSVSREKKESFPLTVTSAQKNPTAFYLCASSPEGGEQLRNTIYFGEGSWLTVV.

This clone was observed a handful of times. This chain uses TRBV5-3 with TRBJ1-3, with no clear D. TRBV5-3 is treated as an ORF (open reading frame) with a function not yet certain. CDR3 length: 14 amino acids. V lost 7 bases and J 0 bases, leaving 11 bases between the germline ends. Here the CDR3 DNA reads TGTGCCAGACACCTAGCCGGCTCTGGAAACACCATATATTTT. Translation gives CARHLAGSGNTIYF.

This clone has just a few counts. The rearrangement links TRBV11-2 to TRBJ1-4, with D possibly TRBD1 on 6 matching bases. V was shortened by 3 bases and J by 7 bases, with 12 bases between the two germline ends. This CDR3 contains 14 residues. Germline CDR1 and CDR2: SGHAT and FQNNGV. The CDR3 spells CASSFQSGVEKLFF. For the CDR3, the DNA is TGTGCCAGCAGCTTCCAATCAGGGGTTGAAAAACTGTTTTTT.

V is TRBV9 and J is TRBJ2-3, with TRBD2 matching 11 bases. V was clipped by 4 bases and J by 0 bases; unmatched bases: 4. Germline V gene data show CDR1 as SGDLS and CDR2 as YYNGEE. This CDR3 is 16 amino acids long. The CDR3 DNA is TGTGCCAGCAGCAAGACTAGCGGGGAAAGCACAGATACGCAGTATTTT. This sequence encodes CASSKTSGESTDTQYF.

The gene calls are TRBV5-4 and TRBJ1-2; 8 nucleotides match TRBD1. CDR1 and CDR2 from the germline V gene are SGHNT and YYREEE (reference sequence). Germline trimming cut 4 bases from V and 7 bases from J; bases unmatched to any gene: 12. CDR3 length: 15 amino acids. CDR3 sequence: CASSPEGTGLGGYTF. DNA of the CDR3: TGTGCCAGCAGCCCTGAAGGGACAGGATTGGGTGGCTACACCTTC.

This chain links TRBV19 with TRBJ1-2; no reliable D call. CDR3 length: 15 residues. CDR1 and CDR2 (germline): LNHDA, SQIVND (reference sequence). Trimming removed 3 bases at V and 1 base at J, with 12 bases between. The CDR3 DNA reads TGTGCCAGTAGTATTCTCGCTGCGGATAACTATGGCTACACCTTC. It encodes CASSILAADNYGYTF. Full variable domain (outside the CDR3, taken from reference TRBV19 and TRBJ1-2): DGGITQSPKYLFRKEGQNVTLSCEQNLNHDAMYWYRQDPGQGLRLIYYSQIVNDFQKGDIAEGYSVSREKKESFPLTVTSAQKNPTAFYLCASSILAADNYGYTFGSGTRLTVV.

The chain couples TRBV10-2 to TRBJ2-1, with TRBD2 matching over 13 bases. V trimming: 8 bases; J trimming: 6 bases; junction bases outside the gene matches: 10. The CDR3 consists of 16 residues. Per the germline V gene, CDR1 is WSHSY and CDR2 is SAAADI. The CDR3 spells CASRTSGGGIGNEQFF. The CDR3 nucleotides read TGCGCCAGCCGAACTAGCGGGGGGGGAATAGGCAATGAGCAGTTCTTC.

The chain joins TRBV6-6 to TRBJ1-5; unclear D gene. The germline V and J ends were trimmed by 6 bases and 0 bases, with 12 bases remaining between them. Germline-derived CDR1 and CDR2 are MNHNY and SVGAGI (reference sequence). The CDR3 loop spans 15 amino acids. CDR3 sequence reads: CASSPGDGSNQPQHF. The CDR3 coding sequence is TGTGCCAGCAGCCCCGGGGATGGTAGCAATCAGCCCCAGCATTTT.

The gene calls are TRBV13 and TRBJ2-7; TRBD1 matches at 7 bases. The CDR3 is 12 residues long. V lost 5 bases, J lost 6 bases, and 4 bases stayed unmatched. The V gene's germline CDR1 is PRHDT and CDR2 FYEKMQ (reference sequence). The CDR3 loop reads CASSGGQSEQYF. For the CDR3, the DNA is TGTGCCAGCAGCGGGGGACAGTCCGAGCAGTACTTC.

The genes are TRBV5-6 and TRBJ1-1; D is undetermined. Germline loops: CDR1 SGHDT, CDR2 YYEEEE. The V end lost 2 bases, the J end lost 2 bases, and 16 bases lay between the germline ends. The CDR3 has 16 amino acids. The CDR3 spells CASSFGGSPRNTEAFF. The CDR3 DNA reads as TGTGCCAGCAGCTTCGGAGGGAGCCCGCGTAACACTGAAGCTTTCTTT.

This chain links TRBV11-3 with TRBJ1-3; possibly TRBD1 for D (5 bases). Trimming removed 4 bases at V and 0 bases at J, with 22 bases between. CDR3 length: 19 residues. CDR1 SGHNT and CDR2 YENEEA come from the germline V gene. CDR3 loop: CASSSIRSALRDSGNTIYF. The CDR3 coding sequence is TGTGCCAGCAGCTCTATCCGCTCAGCCCTCAGGGACTCTGGAAACACCATATATTTT.

A few counts support this clone. The genes are TRBV7-6 and TRBJ2-1; D is unclear. Germline lookup yields CDR1 SGHVS and CDR2 FNYEAQ. This CDR3 is built from 15 residues. V gave up 5 bases and J gave up 4 bases, with 15 bases separating them. CDR3 sequence (DNA): TGTGCCAGCAGCCCCCAGGCCGGCTCGTACAATGAGCAGTTCTTC. Residues: CASSPQAGSYNEQFF.

V usage is TRBV2 and J usage is TRBJ1-1; tentatively, D is TRBD1 (5 bases). This CDR3 has 15 amino acids. Germline V CDR1 and CDR2: SNHLY, FYNNEI. Trimming removed 6 bases from V and 4 bases from J, with 18 bases in between. This CDR3 is CASRDSLGVGTEAFF. The CDR3 DNA is TGTGCCAGCAGGGATTCGTTAGGGGTGGGCACTGAAGCTTTCTTT.

This chain links TRBV7-2 with TRBJ1-1; D gene ambiguous. This CDR3 is built from 13 residues. V was pared by 5 bases and J by 8 bases, with 15 bases between. Germline V gives CDR1 SGHTA, CDR2 FQGNSA. The CDR3 sequence: CASSLTAFREAFF. DNA of the CDR3: TGTGCCAGCAGCCTAACTGCGTTTAGGGAAGCTTTCTTT.

This clone is classed as medium-sized (0.01 to 0.1%). The rearrangement uses TRBV20-1 and TRBJ2-7; a weak D match, TRBD1 (5 bases). Trimming pared 6 bases from V and 4 bases from J, leaving 7 bases between. Germline-derived CDR1 and CDR2 are DFQATT and SNEGSKA (reference sequence). CDR3 size: 10 residues. The CDR3 protein is CSAKGYEQYF. Here the CDR3 DNA reads TGCAGTGCAAAGGGGTACGAGCAGTACTTC.

This clone was seen once. The chain has TRBV19 and TRBJ2-7; no reliable D call. V was cut by 0 bases and J by 4 bases, with 10 bases left in between. The germline V gene encodes CDR1 LNHDA and CDR2 SQIVND (reference sequence). The CDR3 length is 14 residues. CDR3 loop: CASSIDSGRYEQYF. The CDR3 DNA reads as TGTGCCAGTAGTATAGATTCGGGCAGATACGAGCAGTACTTC.